This entry lists 19 T cell receptor beta chains sequenced from one sample in a study of OX40 agonist ivuxolimab in advanced cancers. Sequencing was performed with immunoSEQ multiplex PCR; in TCRdb, only in-frame clones are kept and a portion is missing. The sample yields around 30,000 clones, 80% to 90% seen once. The sequencing here drew on CD4+ or CD8+ T cells sorted from blood, taken in a trial of the OX40 agonist ivuxolimab. Source of these receptors: an adult with an advanced solid tumor such as melanoma, head and neck, liver or kidney cancer.

The chain carries TRBV7-3 and TRBJ2-3; D unclear. The CDR3 is made up of 13 amino acids. Trimming took off 3 bases at V and 2 bases at J, with 6 bases between the two ends. CDR1 is SGHTA, CDR2 FQGTGA, per germline. CDR3 in amino acids: CASSFLATDTQYF. The CDR3, as DNA: TGTGCCAGCAGCTTTTTAGCCACAGATACGCAGTATTTT.

The rearrangement links TRBV19 to TRBJ2-1; a possible D gene is TRBD1 (5 bases). CDR3 length: 17 residues. V was clipped by 0 bases and J by 0 bases, with 12 bases between them. Germline V gene lookup returns CDR1 LNHDA and CDR2 SQIVND (reference sequence). CDR3 bases: TGTGCCAGTAGTATAGACCTCAGGGCAAGCTCCTACAATGAGCAGTTCTTC. Protein sequence: CASSIDLRASSYNEQFF.

The rearrangement links TRBV9 to TRBJ2-7, with 11 bases lining up with TRBD2. CDR1 is SGDLS and CDR2 is YYNGEE in the germline V gene. The CDR3 length is 19 residues. Unmatched junction bases numbered 11, after V lost 0 bases and J lost 0 bases. CDR3 sequence: CASSVGSLAGGPSSYEQYF. CDR3 nucleotide sequence: TGTGCCAGCAGCGTAGGTTCGCTAGCGGGGGGCCCTAGCTCCTACGAGCAGTACTTC. Combining the CDR3 with reference TRBV9 and TRBJ2-7 gives the whole variable domain DSGVTQTPKHLITATGQRVTLRCSPRSGDLSVYWYQQSLDQGLQFLIQYYNGEERAKGNILERFSAQQFPDLHSELNLSSLELGDSALYFCASSVGSLAGGPSSYEQYFGPGTRLTVT.

The chain links TRBV7-2 to TRBJ1-1; 7 bases line up with TRBD1. The germline V gene encodes CDR1 SGHTA and CDR2 FQGNSA. The CDR3 consists of 13 residues. V lost 5 bases, J lost 6 bases, and 6 bases stayed unmatched. CDR3 bases: TGTGCCAGCAGCCTGGGGACAGTATCTGAAGCTTTCTTT. Translating it yields CASSLGTVSEAFF.

The rearrangement uses TRBV13 and TRBJ1-5; TRBD1 aligns across 8 bases. Losses at the gene ends were 4 bases for V and 4 bases for J; bases not matched to a gene: 6. CDR3 length equals 15 residues. Germline V lookup: CDR1 PRHDT, CDR2 FYEKMQ (reference sequence). In DNA, the CDR3 is TGTGCCAGCAGCTCGGACAGGGTAGGGAATCAGCCCCAGCATTTT. This sequence encodes CASSSDRVGNQPQHF.

The chain carries TRBV19 and TRBJ2-1, with no clear D. The CDR3 runs to 16 residues. V lost 3 bases, J lost 2 bases, and 14 bases lay in between. Germline CDR1 reads LNHDA; CDR2 reads SQIVND (reference sequence). CDR3 residues: CASSISGSLTYNEQFF. The DNA of the CDR3 is TGTGCCAGTAGTATTTCAGGTAGTTTAACCTACAATGAGCAGTTCTTC. Filled out from reference TRBV19 and TRBJ2-1, the complete variable domain reads DGGITQSPKYLFRKEGQNVTLSCEQNLNHDAMYWYRQDPGQGLRLIYYSQIVNDFQKGDIAEGYSVSREKKESFPLTVTSAQKNPTAFYLCASSISGSLTYNEQFFGPGTRLTVL.

The chain is built from TRBV28 and TRBJ2-1, with 10 bases identical to TRBD2. The germline CDR1 and CDR2 sequences are MDHEN and SYDVKM. The CDR3 is 13 amino acids. J was trimmed by 8 bases and V by 7 bases; bases with no gene match: 5. CDR3 residues: CASTRGTSDEQFF. In nucleotides, the CDR3 is TGTGCCAGCACCCGAGGGACTAGCGATGAGCAGTTCTTC. Complete variable domain (other parts from reference TRBV28 and TRBJ2-1): DVKVTQSSRYLVKRTGEKVFLECVQDMDHENMFWYRQDPGLGLRLIYFSYDVKMKEKGDIPEGYSVSREKKERFSLILESASTNQTSMYLCASTRGTSDEQFFGPGTRLTVL.

V is TRBV9 and J is TRBJ2-2; a weak D match, TRBD1 (6 bases). The CDR3 spans 12 residues. CDR1 and CDR2 from the germline V gene are SGDLS and YYNGEE. V lost 5 bases and J 7 bases, leaving 9 bases between the germline ends. As DNA, the CDR3 is TGTGCCAGCAGGGACAGTGTCGGGGAGCTGTTTTTT. Translation: CASRDSVGELFF.

V is TRBV13 and J is TRBJ2-7, with 7 nucleotides matching TRBD2. The CDR3 runs 15 residues. V was clipped by 5 bases and J by 3 bases; unmatched bases: 10. In germline, CDR1 is PRHDT, CDR2 FYEKMQ (reference sequence). The CDR3 spells CASSHWKGGDYEQYF. DNA of the CDR3: TGTGCCAGCAGCCACTGGAAGGGAGGGGACTACGAGCAGTACTTC. The variable domain in full, completed from reference TRBV13 and TRBJ2-7, reads AAGVIQSPRHLIKEKRETATLKCYPIPRHDTVYWYQQGPGQDPQFLISFYEKMQSDKGSIPDRFSAQQFSDYHSELNMSSLELGDSALYFCASSHWKGGDYEQYFGPGTRLTVT.

The CDR3 sequence is CASSDGSTDTQYF. CDR3 sequence (DNA): TGTGCCAGCAGTGACGGGAGCACAGATACGCAGTATTTT. The chain carries TRBV7-3 and TRBJ2-3; D gene uncertain. The CDR3 length is 13 residues. V shed 6 bases and J shed 0 bases, with 7 bases lying between them. Germline assignment: CDR1 SGHTA and CDR2 FQGTGA.

This chain uses TRBV18 with TRBJ2-1; D remains unclear. Germline V gene data show CDR1 as KGHSH and CDR2 as LQKENI. Trimming shortened V by 0 bases and J by 2 bases, and 11 bases separated the two germline ends. This CDR3 comprises 16 residues. The CDR3 sequence: CASSPPVSRPYNEQFF. In DNA, the CDR3 is TGTGCCAGCTCACCACCAGTCAGTCGACCCTACAATGAGCAGTTCTTC.

This clone was counted between two and nine times. The chain links TRBV11-2 to TRBJ2-7, with a tentative D call TRBD1 (5 bases). The germline gives CDR1 SGHAT, CDR2 FQNNGV. The V and J ends lost 4 bases and 3 bases respectively, with 13 bases between them. This CDR3 is built from 14 residues. CDR3 in amino acids: CASSYLRASYEQYF. CDR3 nucleotide sequence: TGTGCCAGCAGCTACCTCAGGGCTAGCTACGAGCAGTACTTC.

The chain carries TRBV27 and TRBJ1-3; D gene uncertain. The CDR3 runs to 15 residues. V shed 5 bases and J shed 4 bases, with 15 bases lying between them. Looked up from germline, CDR1 is MNHEY and CDR2 is SMNVEV (reference sequence). In nucleotides, the CDR3 is TGTGCCAGCAGTCCTACCGCCCCAGAGGGAAACACCATATATTTT. This gives the protein CASSPTAPEGNTIYF.

The rearrangement uses TRBV7-8 and TRBJ2-7; D gene uncertain. This CDR3 comprises 15 residues. In germline, CDR1 is SGHVS, CDR2 FQNEAQ. V gave up 2 bases and J gave up 0 bases, with 11 bases separating them. In DNA, the CDR3 is TGTGCCAGCAGCTTAAGTGTCGGAAGCTCCTACGAGCAGTACTTC. Protein: CASSLSVGSSYEQYF.

This chain connects TRBV13 to TRBJ2-3, with a weak D call TRBD1 (6 bases). Trimming shortened V by 8 bases and J by 2 bases, and 20 bases separated the two germline ends. The germline gives CDR1 PRHDT, CDR2 FYEKMQ (reference sequence). The CDR3 runs 16 residues. CDR3 DNA sequence: TGTGCCAGCGCAGGGGACCAGCGGCAATTCACAGATACGCAGTATTTT. This codes for CASAGDQRQFTDTQYF. Full variable domain (remainder filled in from reference TRBV13 and TRBJ2-3): AAGVIQSPRHLIKEKRETATLKCYPIPRHDTVYWYQQGPGQDPQFLISFYEKMQSDKGSIPDRFSAQQFSDYHSELNMSSLELGDSALYFCASAGDQRQFTDTQYFGPGTRLTVL.

This clone was counted a few times. V and J are TRBV7-8 and TRBJ1-1; possible D gene TRBD1, 6 bases. Per the germline V gene, CDR1 is SGHVS and CDR2 is FQNEAQ. Deletions cut 5 bases from V and 11 bases from J, with 21 bases between. CDR3 size: 14 residues. CDR3 sequence reads: CASSLGRGPRFAFF. The CDR3 DNA is TGTGCCAGCAGCCTTGGGCGGGGGCCGCGATTTGCTTTCTTT.

This rearrangement joins TRBV9 to TRBJ1-5, with D possibly being TRBD1 (6 bases). The length of the CDR3 is 11 residues. Deletions cut 0 bases from V and 12 bases from J, with 7 bases between. Per germline, CDR1 SGDLS and CDR2 YYNGEE. The chain's CDR3 is CASSVEQGQHF. The DNA of the CDR3 is TGTGCCAGCAGCGTAGAACAGGGCCAGCATTTT. The full variable domain, in which reference TRBV9 and TRBJ1-5 provide the parts outside the CDR3, is DSGVTQTPKHLITATGQRVTLRCSPRSGDLSVYWYQQSLDQGLQFLIQYYNGEERAKGNILERFSAQQFPDLHSELNLSSLELGDSALYFCASSVEQGQHFGDGTRLSIL.

The CDR3 DNA reads as TGCGCCAGCAGCCGATGGGAGGGGGTCAACACCGGGGAGCTGTTTTTT. This codes for CASSRWEGVNTGELFF. The J gene is TRBJ2-2, the V gene TRBV4-1; weak D call: TRBD2 (7 bases). The germline gives CDR1 MGHRA, CDR2 YSYEKL. This CDR3 is 16 amino acids long. Trimming cost V 4 bases and J 2 bases, with 14 bases left between them.

The gene calls are TRBV10-1 and TRBJ2-7; D gene unclear. Deletions cut 3 bases from V and 3 bases from J, with 9 bases between. CDR3 length: 13 amino acids. CDR1 is WNHNN, CDR2 SYGVQD, per germline (reference sequence). The CDR3: CASSERVNYEQYF. The CDR3 coding sequence is TGCGCCAGCAGTGAAAGGGTTAACTACGAGCAGTACTTC.